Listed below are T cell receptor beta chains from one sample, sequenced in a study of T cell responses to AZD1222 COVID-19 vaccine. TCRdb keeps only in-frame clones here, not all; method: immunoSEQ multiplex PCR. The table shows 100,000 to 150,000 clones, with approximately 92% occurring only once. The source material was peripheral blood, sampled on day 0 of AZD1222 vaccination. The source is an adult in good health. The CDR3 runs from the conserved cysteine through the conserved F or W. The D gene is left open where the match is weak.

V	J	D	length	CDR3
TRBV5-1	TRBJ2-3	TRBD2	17	CASSLAALAGGTDTQYF
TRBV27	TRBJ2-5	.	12	CASSLPGKTQYF
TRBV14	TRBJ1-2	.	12	CASSQGGYGYTF
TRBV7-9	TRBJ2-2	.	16	CASSLTWERDTGELFF
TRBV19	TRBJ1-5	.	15	CASSIGVGFNQPQHF
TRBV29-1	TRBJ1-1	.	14	CSVAAEIMNTEAFF
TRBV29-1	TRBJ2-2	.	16	CSVEDLGRGPTGELFF
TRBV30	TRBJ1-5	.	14	CAWSDPRGNQPQHF
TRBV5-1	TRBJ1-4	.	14	CASSLYGTGEKLFF
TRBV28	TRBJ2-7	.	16	CASSSYDNRKSYEQYF
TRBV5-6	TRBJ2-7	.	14	CASSPWEDPYEQYF
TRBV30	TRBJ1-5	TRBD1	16	CAWSTGTGVWNQPQHF
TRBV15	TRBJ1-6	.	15	CATATGLSNNSPLHF
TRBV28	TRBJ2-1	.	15	CASSFGALGNNEQFF
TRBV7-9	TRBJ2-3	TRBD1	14	CASSPGTGADTQYF
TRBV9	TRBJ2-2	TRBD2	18	CASSVVASGSYNTGELFF
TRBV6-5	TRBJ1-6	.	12	CASGGWNSPLHF
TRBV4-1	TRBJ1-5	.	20	CASKPGLRGENPYSNQPQHF
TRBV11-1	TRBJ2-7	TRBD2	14	CATGFSGGSYEQYF
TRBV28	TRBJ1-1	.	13	CASSGRHWTEAFF
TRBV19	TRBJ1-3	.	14	CASKAGRSGNTIYF
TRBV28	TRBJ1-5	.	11	CASSSNGPQHF
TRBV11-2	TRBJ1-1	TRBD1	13	CASSWTGATEAFF
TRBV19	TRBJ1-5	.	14	CASTWAGRNQPQHF
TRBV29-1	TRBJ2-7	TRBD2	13	CSVASGRSYEQYF
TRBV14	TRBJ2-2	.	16	CASSQYTGTLTGELFF
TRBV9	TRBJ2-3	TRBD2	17	CASSVGLAGPSTDTQYF
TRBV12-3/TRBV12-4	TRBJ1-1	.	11	CASSLLGKAFF
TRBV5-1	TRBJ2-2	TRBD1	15	CASSHRQGAGGELFF
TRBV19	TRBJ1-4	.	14	CASSRMGLGEKLFF
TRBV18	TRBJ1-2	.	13	CASSPPATYGYTF
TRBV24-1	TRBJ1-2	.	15	CATSDSLTDPYGYTF
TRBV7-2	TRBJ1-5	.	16	CASNPAGRGRNRPQHF
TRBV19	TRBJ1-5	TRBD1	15	CASSIRTGGSQPQHF
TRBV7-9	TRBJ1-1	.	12	CASSLRGREAFF
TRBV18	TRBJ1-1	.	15	CASSPPGLGAAEAFF
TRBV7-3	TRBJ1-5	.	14	CAGHRRVRNQPQHF
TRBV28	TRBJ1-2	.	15	CASSFLSDRNYGYTF
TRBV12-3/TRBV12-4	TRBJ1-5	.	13	CASSPGTSQPQHF
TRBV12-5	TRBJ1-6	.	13	CASGLDWGSPLHF
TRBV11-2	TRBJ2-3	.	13	CASSLRRPDTQYF
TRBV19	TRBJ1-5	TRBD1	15	CASSAVGQGGQPQHF
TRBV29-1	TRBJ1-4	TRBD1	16	CSAKTGGYATNEKLFF
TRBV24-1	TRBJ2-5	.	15	CATSDFRDYQETQYF
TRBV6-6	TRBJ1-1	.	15	CASSYSQVGGTEAFF
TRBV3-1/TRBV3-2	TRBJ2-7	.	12	CASSLRTYEQYF
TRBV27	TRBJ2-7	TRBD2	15	CASSLMGLAAYEQYF
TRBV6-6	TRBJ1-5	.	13	CASSYGETQPQHF
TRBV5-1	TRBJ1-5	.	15	CASSPTWGNNQPQHF
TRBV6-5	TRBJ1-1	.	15	CASSYGRRGATEAFF
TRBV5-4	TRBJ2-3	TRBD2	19	CASSFGGLAGWSSTDTQYF
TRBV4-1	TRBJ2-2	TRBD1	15	CASSQGDRGAGELFF
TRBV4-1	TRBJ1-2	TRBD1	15	CASSQGRPTGVGYTF
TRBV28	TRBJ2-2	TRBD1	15	CASRGDRLYTGELFF
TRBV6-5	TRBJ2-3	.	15	CASTDDTDPTDTQYF